Described below is a single TCR beta chain sequence and its context. Its specificity is not known. These data belong to a study of early T cells in non-severe SARS-CoV-2 infection. At the level of the study: Sequencing input comprised bulk RNA from unsorted whole blood; chain pairing was not available.

Study-wide findings and caveats: The matching step, a VDJdb search, favored anti-spike CD8 responses and missed private and CD4 specificities.

The length of the CDR3 is 14 residues. The TCR library protocol was used to attach unique molecular identifiers. These identifiers were attached to individual cDNA molecules. TCRdb analysed the 5' RACE reads with MiXCR anew, one entry per CDR3 protein. The repertoire includes fewer than 95,000 distinct CDR3 sequences, roughly 15% of them detected once, and 4.5% to 6.5% sits in the top ten. Sequencing was performed on whole blood, taken at baseline. The origin of this receptor is an adult who was a healthcare worker with PCR-confirmed SARS-CoV-2 infection or an uninfected control (not recorded which). This rearrangement joins TRBV21-1 to TRBJ2-7. TRBV21-1 is designated a pseudogene. The CDR3 loop reads CASSKAARRIEQYF. As DNA, the CDR3 is TGTGCCAGCAGCAAAGCCGCACGAAGGATCGAGCAGTACTTC.